The clone carrying this T cell receptor beta chain has at least ten counts. Its antigen is as yet unknown. This sample was included in a study of T cells in Graves' hyperthyroidism and ophthalmopathy. Study outcomes and limitations: Appearing also in blood were most of the thyroid clonotypes expanded above 0.001. A model built on 13 V-J features separated ophthalmopathy from stable hyperthyroidism.

Amplification of TCR beta CDR3 regions was performed using RNA transcripts as template. During a first-round RT-PCR of the TCR CDR3, the HTBI primer set was used. TCRdb fed the multiplex PCR reads into MiXCR, producing one record per CDR3 protein. Of fewer than 450,000 distinct CDR3 sequences in the sample, roughly 20% were seen once. It was uncontrolled infection, other autoimmune disease, pregnancy or lactation that excluded patients. The sequence derives from a man between 18 and 35 years old with Graves' ophthalmopathy. Sequencing was carried out using blood.

CDR3 sequence: CASSQPSGERWTDTQYF. The DNA for the CDR3 is TGTGCCAGCAGCCAGCCCTCTGGCGAGAGATGGACAGATACGCAGTATTTT. The rearrangement joins TRBV3-1 to TRBJ2-3; D is unclear. Trimming removed 3 bases at V and 3 bases at J, with 19 bases between. The CDR3 covers 17 residues. Germline loops: CDR1 LGHDT, CDR2 YNNKEL (reference sequence).